This TCR beta chain appears in the sequencing data of a study of Ad26.COV2.S vaccination and SARS-CoV-2 variants. Treatment defined: about 20 received Ad26.COV2.S at low or high dose, single or two shots; five or six received placebo; per-sample allocation not given. The samples date from day 63 after the first vaccine or placebo injection. TCRdb keeps only in-frame clones here, not all; method: immunoSEQ multiplex PCR. The sample includes more than 300,000 clones, 85% to 90% of them seen just once. Study outcomes and limitations: TCR breadth and depth estimates may have understated total T cell responses.

Trimming removed 6 bases from V and 0 bases from J; junction bases left unmatched: 5. Germline V gene sequence: CDR1 SNHLY, CDR2 FYNNEI. CDR3 size: 17 residues. To note about this clone: Its antigen remains unknown.

The genes are TRBV2 and TRBJ2-2, with 12 bases aligning to TRBD2. The sample consisted of peripheral blood, taken in a trial of Ad26.COV2.S vaccine versus placebo. The receptor's source is a person aged 18-65 years who received the Ad26.COV2.S COVID-19 vaccine or a placebo. CDR3 in amino acids: CASRLGTSGSNTGELFF. CDR3 coding DNA: TGTGCCAGCAGGCTTGGGACTAGCGGGTCGAACACCGGGGAGCTGTTTTTT.